This T cell receptor beta chain was obtained from a study of regulatory T cells in long-lasting Graves disease. The study's findings and limits: It was peripheral blood alone, not thyroid tissue, that was studied. Favored usage of TRBV28, TRBJ1-2 and TRBJ2-5 was recorded in persistent disease.

The V gene's germline CDR1 is DFQATT and CDR2 SNEGSKA (reference sequence). This CDR3 is 12 amino acids long. V lost 5 bases, J lost 6 bases, and 11 bases lay in between. Noted time point: newly diagnosed GD, antithyroid drugs for less than 3 months. Generation of the TCR library employed RNA extracted from PBMCs. As concerns this clonotype: Its antigen is as yet unknown.

The authors built TCR beta libraries using iRepertoire HTBI primers and Arm-PCR of CDR3 regions. In the source study's methods: The identification of roughly 62 TRBV and roughly 15 TRBJ segments was made across samples. TCRdb reprocessed the multiplex PCR reads via MiXCR and lists one record per CDR3 protein. For this entry, the V and J calls and clone size follow TCRdb and not the study's own pipeline. The sample holds about 210,000 distinct CDR3 sequences, 15% to 20% seen once. These data also featured in a second study, about T cells in Graves' hyperthyroidism and ophthalmopathy. That source adds: Within blood appeared most thyroid clonotypes that had expanded above 0.001.

Material: peripheral blood mononuclear cells (PBMCs), obtained at new diagnosis, from a patient treated with antithyroid drugs. The gene calls are TRBV20-1 and TRBJ1-5; D perhaps matches TRBD1 (5 bases). This TCR came from a woman in her 30s with Graves disease. The CDR3 nucleotides read TGCAGTGCTCCCCCTGGGGGTCAGCCCCAGCATTTT. The encoded protein is CSAPPGGQPQHF.